The clone carrying this T cell receptor (beta chain) was found a few times. This sample is part of a study of T-cell reconstitution after alpha-beta-depleted transplantation in children. Germline-derived CDR1 and CDR2 are SGHDT and YYEEEE. V dropped 9 bases and J dropped 4; count of bases not matched to a gene: 3. The length of the CDR3 is 13 residues. Unique molecular identifiers tagged the TCRbeta library. MiXCR, run by TCRdb on the PCR reads, gives a single entry per CDR3 protein. The sample consists of approximately 82,000 distinct CDR3 sequences, roughly 20% of them appearing once. This TCR was recovered from a male patient between 2 and 10 years old who had a stem cell transplant for acute lymphoblastic leukemia, so the T cells may come from the graft donor. The genes are TRBV5-6 and TRBJ2-1; 11 bases map to TRBD2. The material was PBMCs, mostly from graft donor cells, obtained 360 days after TCRalphabeta/CD19-depleted stem cell transplant. The CDR3 DNA reads TGTGCCACCAGACTAGCGGGGTACAATGAGCAGTTCTTC. Its translation is CATRLAGYNEQFF.